This T cell receptor (beta chain) emerged from a study of CD8 T cells in ankylosing spondylitis (dated by TCRdb to between 2016 and 2019). Regarding the research as a whole: To find TCR variants linked to disease, the study profiled T cell receptor beta repertoires in ankylosing spondylitis patients and healthy donors. In total, the full study cohort was made up of some 110 healthy donors and about two dozen ankylosing spondylitis patients. Peripheral blood was sampled, and synovial fluid was also collected from ankylosing spondylitis patients. General findings and caveats noted by the study authors: Some motif variants were previously reported in synovial fluid and blood of reactive arthritis patients, suggesting common disease-initiation mechanisms. A TCR beta motif made up of seven or eight highly homologous amino acid variants appeared to be characteristic of blood from ankylosing spondylitis patients. The disease-linked clones showed a CD8+ phenotype and occurred at relatively low frequencies in peripheral blood. According to the report, matched synovial fluid samples from ankylosing spondylitis patients were significantly enriched for the disease-linked clones.

The sample was run on an Illumina HiSeq 2500. Quantitative 5'-RACE with molecular barcodes was the method used to prepare the TCR beta libraries. In the paper's pipeline: A new computational method based on a probabilistic model of VDJ rearrangement was used to identify disease-linked TCR variants. TCRdb handled the public reads itself, with Q25 trimming in fastp and clone calling in MiXCR, and kept productive beta chains. Identical CDR3 protein sequences are pooled into one entry, listed with their most common genes and DNA. For this entry, the V and J calls and clone size follow TCRdb and not the study's own pipeline. Across this sample there are around 180,000 distinct CDR3 sequences, with about an eighth seen only once. Roughly 9.6% of the sample is in the top ten clones. The germline V gene provides CDR1 SGHVS and CDR2 FQNEAQ. Between the V and J ends, shortened by 5 bases and 4 bases respectively, the junction contains 21 bases. Taken from cysteine to phenylalanine, the CDR3 has 17 residues. This entry keeps only the CDR3 DNA: 51 bases, framed from base 1.

Of note for this clonotype: Its cognate antigen has yet to be identified. No qualities accompany the bases; no much larger clone lies one base away.

Material for sequencing was blood, either unsorted or a sorted T cell fraction (not recorded which). The TCR originated in a female donor with ankylosing spondylitis or in good health (not recorded which). The chain is made from TRBV7-8 and TRBJ2-1, with an unclear D gene assignment. The sequenced DNA is TGTGCCAGCAGCCAAATTGATGGGTTCGCTGAGTACAATGAGCAGTTCTTC. The resulting protein is CASSQIDGFAEYNEQFF.